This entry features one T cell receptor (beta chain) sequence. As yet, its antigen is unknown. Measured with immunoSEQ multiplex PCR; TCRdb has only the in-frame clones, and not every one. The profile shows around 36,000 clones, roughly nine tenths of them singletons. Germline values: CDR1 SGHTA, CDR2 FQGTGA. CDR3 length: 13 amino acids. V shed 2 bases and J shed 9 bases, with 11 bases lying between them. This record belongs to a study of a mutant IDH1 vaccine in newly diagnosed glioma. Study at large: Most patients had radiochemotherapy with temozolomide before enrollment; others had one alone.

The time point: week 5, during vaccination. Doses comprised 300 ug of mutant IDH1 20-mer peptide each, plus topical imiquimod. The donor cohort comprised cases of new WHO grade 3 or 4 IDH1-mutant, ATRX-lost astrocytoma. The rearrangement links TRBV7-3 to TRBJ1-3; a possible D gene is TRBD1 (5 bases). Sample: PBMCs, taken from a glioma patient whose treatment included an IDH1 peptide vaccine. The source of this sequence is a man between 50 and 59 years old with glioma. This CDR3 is CASSLGPGGTIYF. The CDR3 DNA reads TGTGCCAGCAGCTTAGGGCCCGGGGGCACCATATATTTT.